This TCR beta chain was captured by sequencing in a study of CD8+ T cells in alopecia areata. Whole-study findings and limits: Sequenced scalp T cells also include alphabeta T cells resident in normal skin. Tofacitinib produced a significant decrease in scalp clonality and in expanded CD8+ clones among the top 100.

As to treatment: oral pan-JAK inhibitor, 5-10 mg twice daily. Extracted RNA was reverse transcribed, and the resulting cDNA served as sequencing template. Method: immunoSEQ multiplex PCR; TCRdb's copy keeps in-frame clones and lacks some. The data show around 100,000 clones, with about two thirds seen just once and 17% held by the top ten. A word on this clone: Its cognate antigen is unknown.

V trimming: 8 bases; J trimming: 3 bases; junction bases outside the gene matches: 9. The CDR3 has 14 residues. Germline CDR1 reads LNHNV; CDR2 reads YYDKDF (reference sequence). Sequenced material: CD8+ T cells sorted from blood, taken around week 46, from a patient treated with tofacitinib. This sequence was found in a human donor with alopecia areata. The chain recombines TRBV15 with TRBJ2-7, with 8 bases that match TRBD1. The CDR3 nucleotides are TGTGCCACCGGAAGGGAGGACAGGGTCTACGAGCAGTACTTC. It encodes CATGREDRVYEQYF.